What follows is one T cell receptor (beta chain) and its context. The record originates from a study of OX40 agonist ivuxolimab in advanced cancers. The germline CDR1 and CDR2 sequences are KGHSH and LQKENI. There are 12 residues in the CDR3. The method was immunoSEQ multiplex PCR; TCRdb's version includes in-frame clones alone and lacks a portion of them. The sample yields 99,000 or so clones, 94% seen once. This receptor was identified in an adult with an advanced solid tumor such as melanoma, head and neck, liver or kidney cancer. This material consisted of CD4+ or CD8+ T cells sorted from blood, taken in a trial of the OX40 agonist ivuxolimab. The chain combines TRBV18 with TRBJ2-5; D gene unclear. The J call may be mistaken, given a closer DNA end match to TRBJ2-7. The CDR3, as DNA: TGTGCCAGCGTTGGGTCATCCTACGAGCAGTACTTC. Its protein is CASVGSSYEQYF.